This note documents a single T cell receptor beta chain sequence. This specimen belongs to a study of CD8+CD57+ T cells in acquired aplastic anemia. Patients chosen for sequencing had CD8+CD57+ cells that had expanded, as shown by flow cytometry. The template used for profiling TCR beta VDJ and CDR3 was genomic DNA. Each CDR3 protein is one row after TCRdb ran MiXCR on the reads. Of about 290,000 distinct CDR3 sequences listed, 45% to 65% are singletons. The CDR3 runs 12 residues. Trimming left V 5 bases short and J 6 bases short, with 11 bases between. Per germline, CDR1 ENHRY and CDR2 SYGVKD. The source of this sequence is a human donor with aplastic anemia. Input material: sorted CD4+, CD8+, or CD8+CD57+ T cells (not recorded which) from PBMCs. The gene calls are TRBV10-3 and TRBJ2-7; possible D gene TRBD2, 5 bases. The CDR3 spells CAISPDRGEQYF. The CDR3 nucleotides read TGTGCCATCAGTCCCGACCGGGGCGAGCAGTACTTC.